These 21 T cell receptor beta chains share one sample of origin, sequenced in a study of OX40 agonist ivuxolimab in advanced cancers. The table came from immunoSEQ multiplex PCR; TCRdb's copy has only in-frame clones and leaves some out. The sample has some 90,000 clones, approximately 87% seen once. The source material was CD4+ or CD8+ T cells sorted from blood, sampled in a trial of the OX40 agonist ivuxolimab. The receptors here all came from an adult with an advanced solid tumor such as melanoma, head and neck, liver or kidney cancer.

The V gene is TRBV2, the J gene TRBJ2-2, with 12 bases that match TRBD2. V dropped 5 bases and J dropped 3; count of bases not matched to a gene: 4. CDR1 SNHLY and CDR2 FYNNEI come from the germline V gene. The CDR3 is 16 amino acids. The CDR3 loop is CASSSGLAGHTGELFF. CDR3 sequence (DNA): TGTGCCAGCAGTAGCGGACTAGCGGGGCACACCGGGGAGCTGTTTTTT.

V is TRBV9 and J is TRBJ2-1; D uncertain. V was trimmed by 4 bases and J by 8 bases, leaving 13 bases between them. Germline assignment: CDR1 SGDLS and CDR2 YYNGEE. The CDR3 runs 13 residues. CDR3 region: CASSFTGRHEQFF. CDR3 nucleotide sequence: TGTGCCAGCAGCTTCACCGGGCGCCATGAGCAGTTCTTC.

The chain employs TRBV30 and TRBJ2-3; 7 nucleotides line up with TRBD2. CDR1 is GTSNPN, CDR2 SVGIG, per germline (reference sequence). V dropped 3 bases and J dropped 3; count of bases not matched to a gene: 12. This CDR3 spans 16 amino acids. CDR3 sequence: CAWSLPAGERTDTQYF. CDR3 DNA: TGTGCCTGGAGCCTCCCTGCGGGAGAGAGGACAGATACGCAGTATTTT.

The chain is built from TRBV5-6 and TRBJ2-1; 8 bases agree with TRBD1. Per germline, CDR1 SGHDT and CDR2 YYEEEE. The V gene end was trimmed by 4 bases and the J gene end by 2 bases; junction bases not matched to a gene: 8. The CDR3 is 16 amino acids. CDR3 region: CASSPGTGGPYNEQFF. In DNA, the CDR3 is TGTGCCAGCAGCCCGGGTACAGGGGGTCCCTACAATGAGCAGTTCTTC.

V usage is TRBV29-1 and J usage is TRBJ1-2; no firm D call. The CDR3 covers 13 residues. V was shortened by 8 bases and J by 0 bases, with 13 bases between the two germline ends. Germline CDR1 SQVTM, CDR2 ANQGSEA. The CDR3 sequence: CSCTTGTNYGYTF. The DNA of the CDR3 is TGCAGCTGTACTACCGGGACTAACTATGGCTACACCTTC. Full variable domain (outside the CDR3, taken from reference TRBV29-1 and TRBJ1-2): SAVISQKPSRDICQRGTSLTIQCQVDSQVTMMFWYRQQPGQSLTLIATANQGSEATYESGFVIDKFPISRPNLTFSTLTVSNMSPEDSSIYLCSCTTGTNYGYTFGSGTRLTVV.

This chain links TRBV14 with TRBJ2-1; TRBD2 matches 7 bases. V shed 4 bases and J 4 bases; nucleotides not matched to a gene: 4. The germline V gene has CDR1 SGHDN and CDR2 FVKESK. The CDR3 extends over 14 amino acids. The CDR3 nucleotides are TGTGCCAGCAGCCCAGCGGGGATTTACAATGAGCAGTTCTTC. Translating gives CASSPAGIYNEQFF.

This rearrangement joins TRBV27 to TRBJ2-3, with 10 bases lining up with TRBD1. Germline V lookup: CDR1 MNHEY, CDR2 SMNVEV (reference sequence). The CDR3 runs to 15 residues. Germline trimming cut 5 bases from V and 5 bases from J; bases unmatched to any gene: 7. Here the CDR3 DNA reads TGTGCCAGCAGTCCATGGACAGGGGGTAAAGATACGCAGTATTTT. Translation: CASSPWTGGKDTQYF.

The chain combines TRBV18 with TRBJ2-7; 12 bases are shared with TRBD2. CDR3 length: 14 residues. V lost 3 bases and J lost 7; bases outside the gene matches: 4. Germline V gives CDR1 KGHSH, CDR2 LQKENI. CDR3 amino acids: CASSPAGTSGEQYV. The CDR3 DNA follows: TGTGCCAGCTCACCCGCCGGGACTAGCGGGGAGCAGTACGTC.

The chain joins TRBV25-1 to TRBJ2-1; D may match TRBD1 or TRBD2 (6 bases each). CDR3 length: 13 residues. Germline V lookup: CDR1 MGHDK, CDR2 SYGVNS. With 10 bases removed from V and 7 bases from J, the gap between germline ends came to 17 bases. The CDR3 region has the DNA TGTGCCACCCATCTAAGGGGGGAGAATGAGCAGTTCTTC. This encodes CATHLRGENEQFF.

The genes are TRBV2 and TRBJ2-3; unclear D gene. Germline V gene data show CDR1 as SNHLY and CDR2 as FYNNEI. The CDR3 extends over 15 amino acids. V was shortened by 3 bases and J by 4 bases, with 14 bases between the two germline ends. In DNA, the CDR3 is TGTGCCAGCAGTGATGCCAGGTTGGTGGCAGATACGCAGTATTTT. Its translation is CASSDARLVADTQYF.

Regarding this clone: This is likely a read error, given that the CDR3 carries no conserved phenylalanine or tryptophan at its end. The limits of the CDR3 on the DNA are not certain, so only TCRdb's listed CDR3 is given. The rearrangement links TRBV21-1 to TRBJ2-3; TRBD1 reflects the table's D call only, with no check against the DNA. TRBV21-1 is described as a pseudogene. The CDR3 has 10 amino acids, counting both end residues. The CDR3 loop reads CASSKLKQAG.

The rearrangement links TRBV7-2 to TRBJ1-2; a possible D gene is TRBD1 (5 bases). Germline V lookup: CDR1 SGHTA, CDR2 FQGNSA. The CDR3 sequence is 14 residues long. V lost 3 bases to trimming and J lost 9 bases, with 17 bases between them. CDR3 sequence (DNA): TGTGCCAGCAGCTTCGGGGCGGAACTTCCAAGCTACACCTTC. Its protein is CASSFGAELPSYTF.

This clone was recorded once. The CDR3 loop reads CASSLLAGIPYNEQFF. DNA for the CDR3: TGTGCCAGCAGCTTACTAGCGGGTATCCCCTACAATGAGCAGTTCTTC. The chain links TRBV7-2 to TRBJ2-1, with 8 nucleotides matching TRBD2. Germline values: CDR1 SGHTA, CDR2 FQGNSA. The length of the CDR3 is 16 residues. V lost 2 bases and J lost 2; bases outside the gene matches: 5.

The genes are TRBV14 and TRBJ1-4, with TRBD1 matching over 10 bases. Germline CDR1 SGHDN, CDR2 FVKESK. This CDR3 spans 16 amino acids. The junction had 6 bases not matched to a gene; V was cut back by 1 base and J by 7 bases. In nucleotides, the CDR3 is TGTGCCAGCAGCCAAGTGTTGCGGACAGGGGGTGAAAAACTGTTTTTT. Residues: CASSQVLRTGGEKLFF.

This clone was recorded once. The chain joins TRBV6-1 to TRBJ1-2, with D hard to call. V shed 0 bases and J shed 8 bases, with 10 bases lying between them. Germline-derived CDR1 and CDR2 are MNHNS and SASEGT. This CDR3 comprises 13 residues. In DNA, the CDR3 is TGTGCCAGCAGTGAAGCTCATACGGGCGGCTACACCTTC. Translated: CASSEAHTGGYTF.

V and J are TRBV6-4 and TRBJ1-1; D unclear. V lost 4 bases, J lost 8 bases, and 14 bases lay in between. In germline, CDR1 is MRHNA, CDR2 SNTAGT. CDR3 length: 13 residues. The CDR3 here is CASSASDIREAFF. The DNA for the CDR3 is TGTGCCAGCAGTGCGTCTGATATTAGAGAAGCTTTCTTT.

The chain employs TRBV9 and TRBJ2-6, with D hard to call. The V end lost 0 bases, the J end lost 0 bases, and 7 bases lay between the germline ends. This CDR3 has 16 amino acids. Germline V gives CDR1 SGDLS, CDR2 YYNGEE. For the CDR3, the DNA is TGTGCCAGCAGCGTAGTTGCCAGCTCTGGGGCCAACGTCCTGACTTTC. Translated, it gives CASSVVASSGANVLTF.

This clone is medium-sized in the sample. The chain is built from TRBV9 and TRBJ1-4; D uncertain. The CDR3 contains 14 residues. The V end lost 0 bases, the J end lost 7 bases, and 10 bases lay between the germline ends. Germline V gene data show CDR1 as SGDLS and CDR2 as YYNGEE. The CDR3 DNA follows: TGTGCCAGCAGCGTAGATGGCGGGCTTGAAAAACTGTTTTTT. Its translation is CASSVDGGLEKLFF.

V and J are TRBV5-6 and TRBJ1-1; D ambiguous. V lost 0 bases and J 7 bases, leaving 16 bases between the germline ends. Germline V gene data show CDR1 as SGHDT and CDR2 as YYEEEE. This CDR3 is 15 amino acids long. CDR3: CASSLASRGIGEAFF. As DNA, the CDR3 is TGTGCCAGCAGCTTGGCAAGTCGGGGAATTGGTGAAGCTTTCTTT.

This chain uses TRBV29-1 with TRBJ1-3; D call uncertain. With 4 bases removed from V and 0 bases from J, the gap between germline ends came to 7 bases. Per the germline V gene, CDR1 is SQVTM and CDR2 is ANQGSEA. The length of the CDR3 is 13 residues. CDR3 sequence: CSVGRNSGNTIYF. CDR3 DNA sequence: TGCAGCGTTGGACGGAACTCTGGAAACACCATATATTTT.

CDR3 region: CASSLVEGNTEAFF. The CDR3 DNA reads as TGTGCCAGCAGCTTAGTTGAGGGAAACACTGAAGCTTTCTTT. The chain combines TRBV7-2 with TRBJ1-1; D is unclear. The CDR3 spans 14 residues. In germline, CDR1 is SGHTA, CDR2 FQGNSA. Trimming took 1 base from V and 2 from J, leaving 8 bases between them.